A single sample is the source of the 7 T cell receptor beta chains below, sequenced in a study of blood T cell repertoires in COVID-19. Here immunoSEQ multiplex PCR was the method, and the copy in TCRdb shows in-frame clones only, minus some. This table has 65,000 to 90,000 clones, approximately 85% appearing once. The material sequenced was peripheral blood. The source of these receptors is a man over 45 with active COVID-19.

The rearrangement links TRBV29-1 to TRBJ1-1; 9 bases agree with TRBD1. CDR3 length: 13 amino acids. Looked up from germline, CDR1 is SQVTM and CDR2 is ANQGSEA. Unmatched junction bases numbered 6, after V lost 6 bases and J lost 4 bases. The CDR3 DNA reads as TGCAGCGTAATGGACAGGGGTTCCACTGAAGCTTTCTTT. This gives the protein CSVMDRGSTEAFF.

As DNA, the CDR3 is TGTGCCAGCAGCTTGGTTCAGGGGAAGGGTTCACCCCTCCACTTT. Translation: CASSLVQGKGSPLHF. This chain connects TRBV5-6 to TRBJ1-6, with D perhaps TRBD1 (6 bases). This CDR3 contains 15 residues. Trimming cost V 0 bases and J 9 bases, with 13 bases left between them. Germline-derived CDR1 and CDR2 are SGHDT and YYEEEE.

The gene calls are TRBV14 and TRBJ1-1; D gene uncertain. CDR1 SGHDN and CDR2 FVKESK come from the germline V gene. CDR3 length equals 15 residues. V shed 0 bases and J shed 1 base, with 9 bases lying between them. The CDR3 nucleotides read TGTGCCAGCAGCCAAGATCGAGTCCGGAACACTGAAGCTTTCTTT. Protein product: CASSQDRVRNTEAFF.

The CDR3 DNA sequence: TGTGCCAGCAGTTACTCTGGAGGGAGCACTGAAGCTTTCTTT. Protein product: CASSYSGGSTEAFF. The chain couples TRBV6-5 to TRBJ1-1; D is unclear. The CDR3 covers 14 residues. V shed 0 bases and J shed 4 bases, with 9 bases lying between them. CDR1 and CDR2 from the germline V gene are MNHEY and SVGAGI.

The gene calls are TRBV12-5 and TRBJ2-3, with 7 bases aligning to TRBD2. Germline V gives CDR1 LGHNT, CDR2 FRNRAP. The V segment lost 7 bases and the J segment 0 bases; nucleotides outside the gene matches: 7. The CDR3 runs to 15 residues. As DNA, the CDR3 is TGTGCTAGTGCTGGAGCGGGAATGAGCACAGATACGCAGTATTTT. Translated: CASAGAGMSTDTQYF.

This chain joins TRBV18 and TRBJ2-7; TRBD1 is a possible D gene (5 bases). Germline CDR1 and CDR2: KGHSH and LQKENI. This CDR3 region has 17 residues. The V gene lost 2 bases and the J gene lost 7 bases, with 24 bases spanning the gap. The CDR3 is CASSPKNSQGTIREQYF. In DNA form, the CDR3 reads TGTGCCAGCTCACCAAAGAATAGCCAGGGAACTATACGAGAGCAGTACTTC.

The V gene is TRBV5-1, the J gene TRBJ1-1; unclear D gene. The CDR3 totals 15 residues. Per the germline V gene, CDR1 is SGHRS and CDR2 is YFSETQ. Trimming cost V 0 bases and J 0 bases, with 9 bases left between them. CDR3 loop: CASSLAGVMNTEAFF. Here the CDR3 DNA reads TGCGCCAGCAGCTTGGCCGGAGTCATGAACACTGAAGCTTTCTTT.